This TCR beta chain came from a study of high-grade serous ovarian cancer treatment subgroups. Whole-study context: Samples averaged approximately 14,000 reads and about 7,100 unique TCR beta rearrangements.

Tumor tissue was taken before any definitive surgery or chemotherapy was given. Per the germline V gene, CDR1 is LNHDA and CDR2 is SQIVND (reference sequence). The CDR3 extends over 14 amino acids. Deletions cut 3 bases from V and 8 bases from J, with 13 bases between. As to this clone: Its cognate antigen is unknown.

Whole-study findings and limits: Without spatial data, bulk sequencing limits insight into HGSC tumor diversity. CDR1 and CDR2 were left unanalyzed; analyses focused on CDR3. Repertoire similarity ranged about 0.095 to 0.79 between tumors of one patient.

Using immunoSEQ multiplex PCR, the repertoire was profiled, and TCRdb retains in-frame clones only, with some absent. Of tens of thousands of clones detected, around 84% appear once; the ten largest clones hold about 2%. The V and J genes are TRBV19 and TRBJ1-4; D gene uncertain. Sequenced sample: tumor tissue. The source of this sequence is a human donor with high-grade serous ovarian cancer. This CDR3 reads CASSMGGSREKLFF. For the CDR3, the DNA is TGTGCCAGTAGTATGGGAGGTAGCAGAGAAAAACTGTTTTTT.